Presented here are 14 T cell receptor beta chains from one specimen sequenced in a study of radiation and T cells in renal cell carcinoma. Treatment noted: 15 Gy SBRT to primary tumor, nephrectomy 4 weeks later. Using immunoSEQ multiplex PCR, the repertoire was profiled, and TCRdb retains in-frame clones only, with some absent. The table includes under 20,000 clones, less than 70% detected once. Material: tumor tissue, obtained from a patient whose treatment included radiotherapy and nephrectomy. These receptors came from a woman in her 70s with renal cell carcinoma.

This sequence joins TRBV7-2 and TRBJ2-3; 7 bases map to TRBD1. The CDR3 is 15 residues long. The V gene end was trimmed by 4 bases and the J gene end by 3 bases; junction bases not matched to a gene: 7. Germline-derived CDR1 and CDR2 are SGHTA and FQGNSA. The CDR3 region is CASSSAGGRTDTQYF. In DNA form, the CDR3 reads TGTGCCAGCAGCTCCGCAGGGGGACGGACAGATACGCAGTATTTT.

In this sample, this clone is medium-sized. This chain uses TRBV19 with TRBJ2-5, with unresolved D. This CDR3 has 13 residues. The germline V and J ends were trimmed by 2 bases and 3 bases, with 7 bases remaining between them. The germline gives CDR1 LNHDA, CDR2 SQIVND (reference sequence). The DNA of the CDR3 is TGTGCCAGTAGTATATGGGGAAAAGAGACCCAGTACTTC. Its protein product is CASSIWGKETQYF.

Notes on this clone: The sample has other DNA sequences that encode this CDR3 too. The chain recombines TRBV6-5 with TRBJ1-1, with D perhaps matching TRBD1 (5 bases). Trimming removed 2 bases from V and 4 bases from J, with 8 bases in between. CDR1 and CDR2 from the germline V gene are MNHEY and SVGAGI. The CDR3 sequence is 13 residues long. The CDR3 nucleotides are TGTGCCAGCAGTTACCTCGGGGGCACTGAAGCTTTCTTT. Translation gives CASSYLGGTEAFF.

This clone was observed a few times. The chain uses TRBV6-1 and TRBJ1-2; D is ambiguous. The ends were cut back, 0 bases at V and 1 base at J, with 15 bases in the middle. CDR1 MNHNS and CDR2 SASEGT come from the germline V gene. The CDR3 spans 17 residues. The DNA of the CDR3 is TGTGCCAGCAGTGAAGCGCCTTTCGGGGAGGTTAACTATGGCTACACCTTC. This translates into CASSEAPFGEVNYGYTF.

The chain is built from TRBV19 and TRBJ2-7, with D possibly being TRBD1 or TRBD2 (5 bases each). This CDR3 is built from 14 residues. V lost 0 bases and J lost 3, with 9 bases in between. The germline gives CDR1 LNHDA, CDR2 SQIVND (reference sequence). The CDR3 DNA sequence: TGTGCCAGTAGTATAGAAGGTGGGGGCTACGAGCAGTACTTC. The encoded protein is CASSIEGGGYEQYF.

This clone has more than one count but fewer than ten. V usage is TRBV7-9 and J usage is TRBJ2-1; 7 nucleotides match TRBD1. Trimming took 4 bases from V and 4 from J; bases not matched to a gene: 16. Germline CDR1 SEHNR, CDR2 FQNEAQ (reference sequence). The CDR3 is 18 residues long. CDR3 loop: CASSYRIGQVITYNEQFF. The DNA for the CDR3 is TGTGCCAGCAGCTATAGGATCGGACAGGTGATCACTTACAATGAGCAGTTCTTC.

In its sample, this clone was seen a few times. The chain employs TRBV4-2 and TRBJ2-7, with D unclear. The CDR3 consists of 11 residues. Between the trimmed V and J ends, which lost 7 bases and 4 bases, there was a span of 8 bases. CDR1 and CDR2 from the germline V gene are LGHNA and YNFKEQ. The CDR3 DNA reads as TGTGCCAGCAAGTCAGATTACGAGCAGTACTTC. Its translation: CASKSDYEQYF.

J is TRBJ1-2 and V is TRBV2; D ambiguous. V dropped 8 bases and J dropped 4 bases, with 11 bases sitting between them. Germline CDR1 reads SNHLY; CDR2 reads FYNNEI. CDR3 size: 12 residues. CDR3 in DNA: TGTGCCAGCCGGAGGGATCTCTATGGCTACACCTTC. Amino acids: CASRRDLYGYTF.

The chain links TRBV7-8 to TRBJ1-1; TRBD1 matches at 7 bases. The CDR3 runs to 13 residues. CDR1 and CDR2 from the germline V gene are SGHVS and FQNEAQ. Germline trimming cut 5 bases from V and 1 base from J; bases unmatched to any gene: 1. The CDR3 loop is CASSQGGNTEAFF. CDR3 in DNA: TGTGCCAGCAGCCAGGGGGGGAACACTGAAGCTTTCTTT.

This clone was counted between two and nine times. The chain employs TRBV5-1 and TRBJ2-3, with a possible D match to TRBD2 (7 bases). V lost 4 bases to trimming and J lost 4 bases, with 13 bases between them. The CDR3 consists of 14 residues. CDR1 and CDR2 (germline): SGHRS, YFSETQ. The CDR3 DNA is TGCGCCAGCAGCCGGGGGGCCGGGGCAGATACGCAGTATTTT. Protein product: CASSRGAGADTQYF.

This rearrangement joins TRBV19 to TRBJ2-1; 11 nucleotides agree with TRBD2. With V trimmed by 8 bases and J by 7 bases, 10 bases remained unmatched. CDR1 is LNHDA and CDR2 is SQIVND in the germline V gene (reference sequence). There are 15 residues in the CDR3. The CDR3 sequence is CASQKGLAGGNEQFF. In nucleotides, the CDR3 is TGTGCCAGTCAAAAGGGGCTAGCGGGGGGAAATGAGCAGTTCTTC.

Within the sample, this clone is medium-sized (0.01 to 0.1%). The V gene is TRBV4-3, the J gene TRBJ2-7; 8 bases align to TRBD2. The germline V gene encodes CDR1 LGHNA and CDR2 YSLEER. Trimming at V came to 1 base and at J to 1 base, leaving 9 bases not matched to a gene. The CDR3 runs 17 residues. This chain's CDR3 is CASSQGTASGGSYEQYF. CDR3 DNA: TGCGCCAGCAGCCAAGGGACGGCCAGCGGGGGTTCCTACGAGCAGTACTTC.

The chain links TRBV7-9 to TRBJ2-7; D not resolved. CDR3 length equals 15 residues. CDR1 and CDR2 (germline): SEHNR, FQNEAQ (reference sequence). V lost 3 bases and J lost 5, with 17 bases in between. The CDR3 region is CASSLGRERVDEQYF. The CDR3, as DNA: TGTGCCAGCAGCTTGGGCAGAGAACGAGTTGACGAGCAGTACTTC.

The rearrangement links TRBV10-3 to TRBJ1-1; tentative D call: TRBD1 (5 bases). V lost 3 bases and J lost 1, with 9 bases in between. There are 14 residues in the CDR3. In germline, CDR1 is ENHRY, CDR2 SYGVKD. CDR3 residues: CAISDSGANTEAFF. DNA of the CDR3: TGTGCCATCAGTGATTCTGGGGCGAACACTGAAGCTTTCTTT.